These 25 T cell receptor beta chains were sequenced from one sample in a study of cytomegalovirus exposure and HLA in healthy donors. Using immunoSEQ multiplex PCR, the repertoire was profiled, and TCRdb retains in-frame clones only, with some absent. The data hold 110,000 or so clones, with about 85% observed a single time. The sequenced sample consisted of PBMCs. The receptors derive from a man between 18 and 35 years old in good health and CMV-seropositive.

The chain uses TRBV10-2 and TRBJ1-1; D ambiguous. V lost 0 bases to trimming and J lost 0 bases, with 8 bases between them. The CDR3 is 15 amino acids. Germline V CDR1 and CDR2: WSHSY, SAAADI. Here the CDR3 reads CASSESQRMNTEAFF. The CDR3 nucleotides are TGCGCCAGCAGTGAGTCCCAGAGGATGAACACTGAAGCTTTCTTT.

V gene TRBV10-3 combines with J gene TRBJ1-2; the match to TRBD1 covers 11 bases. V was pared by 2 bases and J by 5 bases, with 10 bases of the junction left unmatched. The CDR3 is 17 residues long. Germline CDR1 ENHRY, CDR2 SYGVKD. CDR3 loop: CAISEPGQGVMRYGYTF. The CDR3 DNA follows: TGTGCCATCAGTGAGCCGGGACAGGGGGTCATGCGGTATGGCTACACCTTC.

This chain uses TRBV5-4 with TRBJ1-2; 8 nucleotides match TRBD1. The CDR3 is 15 residues long. From germline, CDR1 is SGHNT and CDR2 YYREEE (reference sequence). The V gene end was trimmed by 3 bases and the J gene end by 8 bases; junction bases not matched to a gene: 12. The CDR3 nucleotides read TGTGCCAGCAGCTCGGGCGGGCAGGGGGCGCCAGGCTACACCTTC. Translated, it gives CASSSGGQGAPGYTF.

The genes are TRBV14 and TRBJ1-2; tentatively, D is TRBD1 (6 bases). The CDR3 contains 13 residues. V was clipped by 4 bases and J by 7 bases, with 13 bases between them. The germline CDR1 and CDR2 sequences are SGHDN and FVKESK. CDR3 region: CASSPDSGLGYTF. As DNA, the CDR3 is TGTGCCAGCAGCCCGGACAGTGGGCTTGGCTACACCTTC.

CDR3 residues: CASSSEQDTEAFF. CDR3 sequence (DNA): TGTGCCAGCAGTTCCGAGCAGGACACTGAAGCTTTCTTT. The chain is built from TRBV6-5 and TRBJ1-1; D is undetermined. The CDR3 is 13 amino acids. Germline V gene sequence: CDR1 MNHEY, CDR2 SVGAGI. The V end was cut by 4 bases, the J end by 3 bases, with 9 bases between.

The CDR3 spells CASSLPGEVPEAFF. The CDR3 region has the DNA TGTGCCAGCAGCTTACCGGGTGAGGTCCCTGAAGCTTTCTTT. The V gene is TRBV7-9, the J gene TRBJ1-1; D gene unclear. The V gene lost 2 bases and the J gene lost 6 bases, with 13 bases spanning the gap. CDR3 length: 14 residues. Germline lookup yields CDR1 SEHNR and CDR2 FQNEAQ (reference sequence).

V usage is TRBV28 and J usage is TRBJ2-2, with D unclear. The CDR3 loop spans 16 amino acids. V lost 5 bases and J lost 2, with 15 bases in between. Per germline, CDR1 MDHEN and CDR2 SYDVKM. CDR3 sequence: CASSNSGWRNTGELFF. The CDR3 nucleotides are TGTGCCAGCAGTAATTCGGGTTGGCGTAACACCGGGGAGCTGTTTTTT.

The rearrangement links TRBV4-1 to TRBJ2-5; TRBD1 agrees at 9 bases. The V gene end was trimmed by 0 bases and the J gene end by 5 bases; junction bases not matched to a gene: 7. Germline V lookup: CDR1 MGHRA, CDR2 YSYEKL. The CDR3 contains 16 residues. The CDR3 DNA reads as TGCGCCAGCAGCCAAGACGGGACAGGGCGCGGGGAGACCCAGTACTTC. It is translated as CASSQDGTGRGETQYF.

This chain uses TRBV30 with TRBJ1-5, with D unclear. The CDR3 extends over 12 amino acids. Per germline, CDR1 GTSNPN and CDR2 SVGIG (reference sequence). Between the trimmed V and J ends, which lost 0 bases and 4 bases, there was a span of 4 bases. CDR3 residues: CAWSVQNQPQHF. CDR3 DNA: TGTGCCTGGAGTGTCCAGAATCAGCCCCAGCATTTT.

This sequence joins TRBV5-8 and TRBJ1-1; 7 bases are a match to TRBD1. Germline CDR1 reads SGHTS; CDR2 reads YDEGEE. The junction had 5 bases not matched to a gene; V was cut back by 4 bases and J by 5 bases. The CDR3 is 13 residues long. The CDR3 DNA follows: TGTGCCAGCAGCATGGACAGGCAAACTGAAGCTTTCTTT. Encoded protein: CASSMDRQTEAFF. The full variable domain, in which reference TRBV5-8 and TRBJ1-1 provide the parts outside the CDR3, is EAGVTQSPTHLIKTRGQQATLRCSPISGHTSVYWYQQALGLGLQFLLWYDEGEERNRGNFPPRFSGRQFPNYSSELNVNALELEDSALYLCASSMDRQTEAFFGQGTRLTVV.

This clone occurred a few times. The chain combines TRBV7-9 with TRBJ1-2; TRBD1 might be the D (5 bases). The germline V gene has CDR1 SEHNR and CDR2 FQNEAQ (reference sequence). With 5 bases removed from V and 6 bases from J, the gap between germline ends came to 19 bases. CDR3 size: 15 residues. CDR3 coding DNA: TGTGCCAGCAGCAAGACCCCCACAGGAGATGATGGCTACACCTTC. Its protein product is CASSKTPTGDDGYTF.

This clone has just one count. This chain links TRBV27 with TRBJ2-3; 16 bases align to TRBD2. Germline V gives CDR1 MNHEY, CDR2 SMNVEV (reference sequence). This CDR3 comprises 18 residues. Germline trimming cut 0 bases from V and 4 bases from J; bases unmatched to any gene: 4. The DNA for the CDR3 is TGTGCCAGCAGTTTATCGGGACTAGCGGGGGGGCTGTCAGATACGCAGTATTTT. As protein: CASSLSGLAGGLSDTQYF.

The rearrangement joins TRBV5-1 to TRBJ2-5, with D tentatively TRBD1 (6 bases). This CDR3 has 15 residues. The V end was cut by 4 bases, the J end by 4 bases, with 17 bases between. Germline V lookup: CDR1 SGHRS, CDR2 YFSETQ. The CDR3: CASSRPGAGIETQYF. The CDR3 coding sequence is TGCGCCAGCAGCCGCCCAGGGGCGGGCATAGAGACCCAGTACTTC.

The chain is built from TRBV7-6 and TRBJ2-5, with 11 bases matching TRBD2. This CDR3 comprises 14 residues. Germline V gene data show CDR1 as SGHVS and CDR2 as FNYEAQ. After removal of 3 bases from V and 5 bases from J, the junction contained 2 bases not matched to a gene. This CDR3 is CASSFSGGAETQYF. The CDR3 region has the DNA TGTGCCAGCAGCTTTAGCGGGGGGGCCGAGACCCAGTACTTC.

This chain connects TRBV5-4 to TRBJ2-2; 7 nucleotides align to TRBD2. Germline CDR1 reads SGHNT; CDR2 reads YYREEE (reference sequence). The CDR3 sequence is 15 residues long. V lost 4 bases, J lost 1 base, and 4 bases stayed unmatched. In nucleotides, the CDR3 is TGTGCCAGCAGCCCGAGCGGGATGAACACCGGGGAGCTGTTTTTT. As protein: CASSPSGMNTGELFF. The full variable domain, in which reference TRBV5-4 and TRBJ2-2 provide the parts outside the CDR3, is ETGVTQSPTHLIKTRGQQVTLRCSSQSGHNTVSWYQQALGQGPQFIFQYYREEENGRGNFPPRFSGLQFPNYSSELNVNALELDDSALYLCASSPSGMNTGELFFGEGSRLTVL.

The rearrangement links TRBV11-2 to TRBJ1-6, with TRBD1 as a possible D gene (5 bases). V was cut by 5 bases and J by 10 bases, with 12 bases left in between. Germline V gene lookup returns CDR1 SGHAT and CDR2 FQNNGV. The CDR3 spans 13 residues. CDR3 DNA sequence: TGTGCCAGCAGCCGCCGGAGGGACTCACCCCTCCACTTT. This translates into CASSRRRDSPLHF.

This clone has just one count. The rearrangement uses TRBV4-2 and TRBJ2-1; the match to TRBD2 covers 7 bases. After removal of 4 bases from V and 6 bases from J, the junction contained 15 bases not matched to a gene. The CDR3 sequence is 17 residues long. Germline V gives CDR1 LGHNA, CDR2 YNFKEQ. CDR3 sequence reads: CASSRAAGTNTPNEQFF. In DNA form, the CDR3 reads TGTGCCAGCAGCCGCGCAGCCGGGACTAATACCCCCAATGAGCAGTTCTTC.

J is TRBJ2-3 and V is TRBV4-3; possibly TRBD2 for D (6 bases). The CDR3 runs to 17 residues. The germline V gene has CDR1 LGHNA and CDR2 YSLEER. The V end was cut by 0 bases, the J end by 0 bases, with 13 bases between. This CDR3 reads CASSQEWASGSTDTQYF. The CDR3 coding sequence is TGCGCCAGCAGCCAAGAATGGGCGAGCGGGAGCACAGATACGCAGTATTTT.

The chain combines TRBV7-2 with TRBJ2-2; tentative D call: TRBD1 (6 bases). From germline, CDR1 is SGHTA and CDR2 FQGNSA. The CDR3 runs 18 residues. Trimming stripped 1 base from V and 1 base from J, with 16 bases between. As DNA, the CDR3 is TGTGCCAGCAGCTTAGACTACAGGGACCAAAAGAACACCGGGGAGCTGTTTTTT. It is translated as CASSLDYRDQKNTGELFF.

The chain joins TRBV7-8 to TRBJ1-2; 9 bases line up with TRBD1. CDR1 is SGHVS, CDR2 FQNEAQ, per germline. With 8 bases clipped from V and 8 bases from J, the junction kept 6 bases outside the gene matches. The length of the CDR3 is 12 residues. The CDR3 reads CASQGQGWGYTF. DNA for the CDR3: TGTGCCAGCCAGGGACAGGGATGGGGCTACACCTTC.

This clone was detected once. This chain links TRBV6-5 with TRBJ1-4; D remains unclear. Trimming pared 2 bases from V and 8 bases from J, leaving 9 bases between. This CDR3 has 13 residues. Germline V gene lookup returns CDR1 MNHEY and CDR2 SVGAGI. Here the CDR3 reads CASSYSAREKLFF. CDR3 nucleotides: TGTGCCAGCAGTTACAGCGCGCGCGAAAAACTGTTTTTT.

The V gene is TRBV25-1, the J gene TRBJ1-5, with a tentative D call TRBD1 (6 bases). The V end lost 4 bases, the J end lost 7 bases, and 14 bases lay between the germline ends. The germline V gene has CDR1 MGHDK and CDR2 SYGVNS. The CDR3 covers 14 residues. CDR3 DNA sequence: TGTGCCAGCAGTGGCACAGGGCCGGGGCAGCCCCAGCATTTT. Translated, it gives CASSGTGPGQPQHF.

The chain links TRBV7-2 to TRBJ1-2, with 9 bases fitting TRBD1. V was clipped by 5 bases and J by 2 bases; unmatched bases: 12. There are 17 residues in the CDR3. CDR1 SGHTA and CDR2 FQGNSA come from the germline V gene. CDR3 nucleotide sequence: TGTGCCAGCAGCACTAGGGCCGGGACAGGGTTGAACTATGGCTACACCTTC. As protein: CASSTRAGTGLNYGYTF.

The chain combines TRBV5-1 with TRBJ2-3; the D is unclear. CDR1 and CDR2 from the germline V gene are SGHRS and YFSETQ. V lost 0 bases and J 2 bases, leaving 10 bases between the germline ends. CDR3 length equals 15 residues. The CDR3 region is CASSLASKNTDTQYF. The CDR3 DNA sequence: TGCGCCAGCAGCTTGGCTAGTAAGAACACAGATACGCAGTATTTT.

The chain joins TRBV9 to TRBJ2-5; no definite D call. Per germline, CDR1 SGDLS and CDR2 YYNGEE. This CDR3 has 12 amino acids. The germline V and J ends were trimmed by 0 bases and 4 bases, with 4 bases remaining between them. The CDR3 protein is CASSVDRETQYF. In DNA, the CDR3 is TGTGCCAGCAGCGTAGATCGAGAGACCCAGTACTTC.